Each of the 23 T cell receptor beta chains below was sequenced from the same sample in a study of blood T cell repertoires in COVID-19. TCRdb's table, derived via immunoSEQ multiplex PCR, lists solely in-frame clones and lacks some. The repertoire has some 370,000 clones, more than 80% of them found once; the top ten carry 1.2%. The sequenced material came from peripheral blood. The receptors come from a man between 40 and 49 years old with acute or convalescent COVID-19.

The rearrangement links TRBV28 to TRBJ2-1, with TRBD1 identical over 7 bases. This CDR3 contains 15 residues. V was pared by 3 bases and J by 5 bases, with 7 bases of the junction left unmatched. Germline CDR1 MDHEN, CDR2 SYDVKM. CDR3 amino acids: CASSFYRGANNEQFF. CDR3 in DNA: TGTGCCAGCAGTTTCTACAGGGGCGCCAACAATGAGCAGTTCTTC.

The rearrangement links TRBV11-2 to TRBJ2-7; 7 nucleotides agree with TRBD2. The ends lost 0 bases at V and 2 bases at J; junction bases unmatched: 4. The CDR3 totals 15 residues. Germline V lookup: CDR1 SGHAT, CDR2 FQNNGV. DNA of the CDR3: TGTGCCAGCAGCTTAGAGGGAGGGAGCCCCTACGAGCAGTACTTC. Protein sequence: CASSLEGGSPYEQYF. The whole variable domain, remainder taken from reference TRBV11-2 and TRBJ2-7, is EAGVAQSPRYKIIEKRQSVAFWCNPISGHATLYWYQQILGQGPKLLIQFQNNGVVDDSQLPKDRFSAERLKGVDSTLKIQPAKLEDSAVYLCASSLEGGSPYEQYFGPGTRLTVT.

The chain links TRBV7-3 to TRBJ2-1, with 12 bases aligning to TRBD2. Germline-derived CDR1 and CDR2 are SGHTA and FQGTGA. The V gene end was trimmed by 5 bases and the J gene end by 2 bases; junction bases not matched to a gene: 1. The CDR3 contains 15 residues. CDR3: CASSASGGAYNEQFF. CDR3 DNA: TGTGCCAGCAGCGCTAGCGGGGGGGCCTACAATGAGCAGTTCTTC.

This rearrangement joins TRBV29-1 to TRBJ1-5, with TRBD1 as a possible D gene (6 bases). The CDR3 runs 16 residues. Germline V gene data show CDR1 as SQVTM and CDR2 as ANQGSEA. V was pared by 2 bases and J by 0 bases, with 14 bases between. The CDR3 region has the DNA TGCAGCGTTGAACTAAACAGGGCGTATAGCAATCAGCCCCAGCATTTT. Translating it yields CSVELNRAYSNQPQHF.

The chain joins TRBV18 to TRBJ1-6; D may be TRBD1 (5 bases). This CDR3 has 13 residues. CDR1 and CDR2 from the germline V gene are KGHSH and LQKENI. The V and J ends lost 5 bases and 14 bases respectively, with 16 bases between them. CDR3 residues: CASSADGGGTLHF. Written as DNA, the CDR3 is TGTGCCAGCTCAGCTGACGGGGGAGGAACCCTCCACTTT.

This chain links TRBV27 with TRBJ1-6, with 10 bases that match TRBD1. Germline lookup yields CDR1 MNHEY and CDR2 SMNVEV (reference sequence). V was pared by 5 bases and J by 0 bases, with 4 bases of the junction left unmatched. The length of the CDR3 is 17 residues. The CDR3 spells CASSGTGESSYNSPLHF. Here the CDR3 DNA reads TGTGCCAGCAGTGGGACAGGGGAAAGCTCCTATAATTCACCCCTCCACTTT.

This clone was detected only once. The chain combines TRBV2 with TRBJ2-3; a possible D gene is TRBD2 (5 bases). Germline CDR1 is SNHLY and CDR2 is FYNNEI. The CDR3 loop spans 14 amino acids. Trimming left V 11 bases short and J 4 bases short, with 19 bases between. CDR3 sequence reads: CARTTQLDPDTQYF. The CDR3 DNA sequence: TGTGCCCGCACTACTCAACTAGACCCAGATACGCAGTATTTT.

The chain employs TRBV25-1 and TRBJ2-7, with 10 nucleotides matching TRBD1. The CDR3 runs 13 residues. In germline, CDR1 is MGHDK, CDR2 SYGVNS. The J segment lost 5 bases and the V segment lost 10 bases, leaving 8 bases of the junction unmatched. In DNA, the CDR3 is TGTGCCACCTCGCCGGGACAGGGGAACGAGCAGTACTTC. This sequence encodes CATSPGQGNEQYF.

V and J are TRBV4-3 and TRBJ2-1; 10 positions match TRBD2. The CDR3 consists of 17 residues. With 0 bases clipped from V and 8 bases from J, the junction kept 10 bases outside the gene matches. The germline CDR1 and CDR2 sequences are LGHNA and YSLEER. The CDR3 coding sequence is TGCGCCAGCAGCCAAGATTCGGATAGCGGGGGGTTCTATGAGCAGTTCTTC. This encodes CASSQDSDSGGFYEQFF.

V usage is TRBV10-3 and J usage is TRBJ1-5, with TRBD1 matching 7 bases. V lost 7 bases to trimming and J lost 4 bases; unmatched junction nucleotides: 4. The CDR3 extends over 13 amino acids. Germline V lookup: CDR1 ENHRY, CDR2 SYGVKD. CDR3 nucleotides: TGTGCCATCACTGGGGACAGAAATCAGCCCCAGCATTTT. Protein product: CAITGDRNQPQHF.

J is TRBJ1-2 and V is TRBV6-5; D possibly corresponds to TRBD1 (5 bases). Trimming shortened V by 6 bases and J by 4 bases, and 15 bases separated the two germline ends. The CDR3 is 14 residues long. The germline V gene has CDR1 MNHEY and CDR2 SVGAGI. In nucleotides, the CDR3 is TGTGCCAGCAGGAACGGGGGTATGGGCTATGGCTACACCTTC. This translates into CASRNGGMGYGYTF.

The chain links TRBV28 to TRBJ1-6, with 7 nucleotides matching TRBD1. V lost 8 bases and J lost 9; bases outside the gene matches: 4. This CDR3 has 12 residues. The germline V gene encodes CDR1 MDHEN and CDR2 SYDVKM. The CDR3 protein is CASEGASSPLHF. In DNA form, the CDR3 reads TGTGCCAGCGAGGGGGCAAGTTCACCCCTCCACTTT.

The gene calls are TRBV11-2 and TRBJ1-4, with a weak D call TRBD1 (6 bases). The CDR3 covers 14 residues. Between the trimmed V and J ends, which lost 2 bases and 8 bases, there was a span of 12 bases. The germline V gene has CDR1 SGHAT and CDR2 FQNNGV. The CDR3 DNA reads as TGTGCCAGCAGCTTAAACAGGGTCGGGGAAAAACTGTTTTTT. Translation gives CASSLNRVGEKLFF.

This chain connects TRBV5-1 to TRBJ2-2, with TRBD1 as a possible D gene (6 bases). V lost 0 bases, J lost 2 bases, and 8 bases lay in between. The CDR3 totals 15 residues. Germline assignment: CDR1 SGHRS and CDR2 YFSETQ. The DNA for the CDR3 is TGCGCCAGCAGCTTGGGGGACACCAACACCGGGGAGCTGTTTTTT. Translated: CASSLGDTNTGELFF.

This clone turned up a few times. This chain uses TRBV19 with TRBJ2-1, with D possibly matching TRBD1 (6 bases). CDR3 length: 13 residues. Trimming pared 3 bases from V and 10 bases from J, leaving 13 bases between. Germline V gives CDR1 LNHDA, CDR2 SQIVND (reference sequence). The CDR3 region has the DNA TGTGCCAGTAGTATTTTCATTGACAGGGAGCAGTTCTTC. Encoded protein: CASSIFIDREQFF.

The chain recombines TRBV20-1 with TRBJ2-3, with 9 bases fitting TRBD2. Germline lookup yields CDR1 DFQATT and CDR2 SNEGSKA (reference sequence). The length of the CDR3 is 15 residues. J gave up 0 bases and V 3 bases, and 4 bases lay outside the gene matches. Here the CDR3 reads CSASRLAGSTDTQYF. Here the CDR3 DNA reads TGCAGTGCTAGTCGTCTAGCGGGGAGCACAGATACGCAGTATTTT.

This chain joins TRBV4-1 and TRBJ1-2, with D tentatively TRBD1 (5 bases). The CDR3 has 14 amino acids. Germline CDR1 MGHRA, CDR2 YSYEKL. V was trimmed by 4 bases and J by 2 bases, leaving 11 bases between them. As DNA, the CDR3 is TGCGCCAGCAGCCCGGGGCGGGGGAACTATGGCTACACCTTC. This sequence encodes CASSPGRGNYGYTF.

The chain links TRBV3-1 (or the pseudogene TRBV3-2) to TRBJ2-7; TRBD1 agrees at 7 bases. V dropped 4 bases and J dropped 0; count of bases not matched to a gene: 3. Per germline, CDR1 LGHDT and CDR2 YNNKEL (reference sequence). CDR3 length: 14 amino acids. The CDR3 bases are TGTGCCAGCAGCCCGTGGGACAGCTCCTACGAGCAGTACTTC. This gives the protein CASSPWDSSYEQYF.

J is TRBJ2-7 and V is TRBV18; 7 nucleotides agree with TRBD1. Germline V lookup: CDR1 KGHSH, CDR2 LQKENI. The junction had 10 bases not matched to a gene; V was cut back by 3 bases and J by 5 bases. CDR3 size: 15 residues. The CDR3 bases are TGTGCCAGCTCACCTATGACAGGGAGTGTGGACGAGCAGTACTTC. Its protein is CASSPMTGSVDEQYF.

The sample holds one count of this clone. The J gene is TRBJ2-1, the V gene TRBV5-1; perhaps TRBD1 as D (5 bases). The CDR3 runs 14 residues. With 1 base removed from V and 6 bases from J, the gap between germline ends came to 11 bases. The germline CDR1 and CDR2 sequences are SGHRS and YFSETQ. CDR3 region: CASSLNRSPNEQFF. The CDR3 DNA sequence: TGCGCCAGCAGCTTGAACAGGTCCCCCAATGAGCAGTTCTTC.

The CDR3 region is CASSQDVAGQGYEQYF. The DNA of the CDR3 is TGCGCCAGCAGCCAAGATGTAGCGGGACAGGGCTACGAGCAGTACTTC. The chain carries TRBV4-1 and TRBJ2-7; D possibly corresponds to TRBD1 (9 bases). Looked up from germline, CDR1 is MGHRA and CDR2 is YSYEKL. V lost 0 bases and J 3 bases, leaving 15 bases between the germline ends. The CDR3 length is 16 residues.

The chain carries TRBV6-2 or TRBV6-3 and TRBJ2-7, with D tentatively TRBD2 (5 bases). Germline CDR1 MNHEY, CDR2 SVGEGT. V lost 4 bases and J 4 bases, leaving 11 bases between the germline ends. The CDR3 loop spans 13 amino acids. CDR3 residues: CASSSLRGYEQYF. The CDR3 DNA sequence: TGTGCCAGCAGTTCCTTACGGGGTTACGAGCAGTACTTC.

This sequence joins TRBV5-6 and TRBJ2-1; TRBD2 aligns across 11 bases. Germline V gene data show CDR1 as SGHDT and CDR2 as YYEEEE. The CDR3 runs 17 residues. The junction had 17 bases not matched to a gene; V was cut back by 6 bases and J by 9 bases. CDR3 coding DNA: TGTGCCAGCATCCTAAGGTCCACTAGCGGGAGTAGGGGTGAGCAGTTCTTC. Translation gives CASILRSTSGSRGEQFF.